This record looks at one TCR beta chain sequence and its context. The antigen remains unidentified. This specimen belongs to a study of T cells in Graves' hyperthyroidism and ophthalmopathy. Whole-study results and caveats: Using 13 V-J features, a model discriminated ophthalmopathy from stable hyperthyroidism.

RNA transcripts gave rise to amplified TCR beta CDR3 regions. During a first-round RT-PCR of the TCR CDR3, the HTBI primer set was used. TCRdb re-called the multiplex PCR reads through MiXCR, storing one row per CDR3 protein. The data contain 550,000 to 800,000 distinct CDR3 sequences, approximately 15% of them singletons. The V end lost 1 base, the J end lost 3 bases, and 10 bases lay between the germline ends. The CDR3 has 13 residues. CDR1 and CDR2 (germline): DFQATT, SNEGSKA (reference sequence). Stable Graves' hyperthyroidism denoted no ophthalmopathy progression over 18 months. The specimen sequenced was blood. The chain has TRBV20-1 and TRBJ2-7; no definite D call. This receptor was obtained from a man aged 50 to 60 with Graves' hyperthyroidism. In DNA form, the CDR3 reads TGCAGTGCTAGAGCCATGACCCACTACGAGCAGTACTTC. It translates to CSARAMTHYEQYF.